Below, one T cell receptor (beta chain) is given with its context. The data belong to a study of T cell changes during pregnancy in multiple sclerosis. The length of the CDR3 is 14 residues. V lost 2 bases and J lost 0; bases outside the gene matches: 2. Germline CDR1 is GTSNPN and CDR2 is SVGIG (reference sequence). This table comes from immunoSEQ multiplex PCR, and its TCRdb copy is limited to in-frame clones, with some not included. The profile shows roughly 50,000 clones, over 80% of them singletons. This clonotype was sampled from a female donor with multiple sclerosis, enrolled in a pregnancy study. This chain uses TRBV30 with TRBJ1-1; 8 bases are shared with TRBD1. Sequencing used CD4+ T cells from peripheral blood mononuclear cells, obtained in the third trimester of pregnancy. CDR3 bases: TGTGCCTGGAGTCCGGGACAGGTGAACACTGAAGCTTTCTTT. This sequence encodes CAWSPGQVNTEAFF.